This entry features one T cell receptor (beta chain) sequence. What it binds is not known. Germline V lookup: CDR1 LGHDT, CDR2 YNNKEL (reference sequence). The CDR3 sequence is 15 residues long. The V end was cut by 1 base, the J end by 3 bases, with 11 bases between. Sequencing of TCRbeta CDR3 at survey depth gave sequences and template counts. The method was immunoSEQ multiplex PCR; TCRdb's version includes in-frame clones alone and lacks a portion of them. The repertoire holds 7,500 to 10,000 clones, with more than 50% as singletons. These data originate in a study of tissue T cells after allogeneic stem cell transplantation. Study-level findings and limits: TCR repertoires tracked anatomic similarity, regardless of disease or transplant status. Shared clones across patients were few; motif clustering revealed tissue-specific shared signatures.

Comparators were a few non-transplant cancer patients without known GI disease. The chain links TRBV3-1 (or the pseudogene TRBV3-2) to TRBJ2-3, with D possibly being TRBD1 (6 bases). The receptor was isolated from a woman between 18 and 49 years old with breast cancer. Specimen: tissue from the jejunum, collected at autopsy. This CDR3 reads CASSQVYRDTDTQYF. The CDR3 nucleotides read TGTGCCAGCAGCCAAGTTTACAGGGATACAGATACGCAGTATTTT.